The rows below give T cell receptor beta chains drawn from one sample of a study of identical twins. TCRdb itself ran the 5' RACE reads through MiXCR, one entry per CDR3 protein. The sample lists about 520,000 distinct CDR3 sequences; approximately 22% were seen once. The data were also submitted as part of a second study, on T cells expressing NK-cell markers.

Sequenced sample: CD4+ T cells sorted from blood. The receptors derive from a woman aged 18 to 35 in good health. Both conserved end residues are trimmed from each CDR3. D genes are given only for firm matches.

V: TRBV11-2; J: TRBJ2-6; D: -; CDR3: ASSLVWGQSSGANVLT
V: TRBV12-3/TRBV12-4; J: TRBJ2-1; D: TRBD1; CDR3: ASRGQGANIEQF
V: TRBV6-2/TRBV6-3; J: TRBJ2-1; D: TRBD2; CDR3: ASTPGLAWNEQF
V: TRBV7-3; J: TRBJ2-1; D: -; CDR3: ASSLTGTTYNEQF
V: TRBV5-1; J: TRBJ2-6; D: TRBD1; CDR3: ASSQGAGGANVLT
V: TRBV7-8; J: TRBJ1-2; D: -; CDR3: ASSRETGNYGYT
V: TRBV11-3; J: TRBJ2-1; D: TRBD1; CDR3: ASSLLGQRSGEQF
V: TRBV10-3; J: TRBJ2-7; D: TRBD1; CDR3: ATMGQFLYEQY
V: TRBV5-1; J: TRBJ1-5; D: TRBD1; CDR3: ASSLGQGFNQPQH
V: TRBV20-1; J: TRBJ1-1; D: -; CDR3: SARDPNTEAF
V: TRBV10-3; J: TRBJ2-1; D: TRBD1; CDR3: AISPAGTGGYSEQF
V: TRBV20-1; J: TRBJ2-7; D: TRBD2; CDR3: SGYGEGYEQY
V: TRBV5-5; J: TRBJ2-1; D: -; CDR3: ASSSGQDEQF
V: TRBV29-1; J: TRBJ2-3; D: -; CDR3: SVAFLSGPKTDTQY
V: TRBV10-3; J: TRBJ2-7; D: -; CDR3: AIRPDGTYEQY
V: TRBV20-1; J: TRBJ2-5; D: -; CDR3: SARDLGLETQY
V: TRBV20-1; J: TRBJ1-5; D: TRBD1; CDR3: SATTGANQPQH
V: TRBV29-1; J: TRBJ1-2; D: -; CDR3: TPACTMLYGYT
V: TRBV20-1; J: TRBJ1-6; D: TRBD1; CDR3: SAPDGQGRSPLH
V: TRBV3-1; J: TRBJ2-5; D: -; CDR3: ASSHVYQPSFRETQY
V: TRBV6-1; J: TRBJ1-4; D: -; CDR3: ASSQWTGQKLF
V: TRBV5-1; J: TRBJ1-1; D: -; CDR3: ASSLEKNTEAF
V: TRBV20-1; J: TRBJ1-6; D: -; CDR3: SASPTGDSPLH
V: TRBV12-3/TRBV12-4; J: TRBJ1-1; D: TRBD1; CDR3: ASSTWTGRAEAF
V: TRBV12-3/TRBV12-4; J: TRBJ1-1; D: -; CDR3: ASRKHKNTEAF
V: TRBV7-7; J: TRBJ2-1; D: -; CDR3: ASSPSPGNEQF